The entry that follows covers one T cell receptor beta chain sequence. Its antigen is not known. The data derive from a study of monozygotic twins with inflammatory bowel disease. Each donor supplied about 2.4 ml of blood. Study-wide results and caveats: Concordance status among twins (concordant versus discordant) showed no link to repertoire similarity, possibly from limited power.

Incorporation of UMIs carrying a 6-nucleotide sample barcode was performed by template switching. TCRdb reworked the 5' RACE reads into one entry per CDR3 protein, no DNA. The sample table sets out 350,000 to 500,000 distinct CDR3 sequences. There are 13 residues in the CDR3. The germline CDR1 and CDR2 sequences are MNHEY and SMNVEV (reference sequence). Sequencing input: blood. V is TRBV27 and J is TRBJ1-5. The clonotype comes from a human donor with ulcerative colitis or Crohn's disease, or a healthy co-twin of an affected twin (not recorded which). CDR3 region: CASSLHQSQPQHF.